This paragraph reports one TCR beta chain. Its antigen is not known. This entry belongs to a study of shared clonotypes between healthy human individuals. The authors distributed each subset's genomic DNA evenly over several immunoSEQ plates. For sorted subsets, about 190 ng DNA per replicate equaled 30,000 or so T cell genomes. The data were produced by immunoSEQ multiplex PCR, yet TCRdb's version contains in-frame clones alone and is incomplete. Of 500,000 to 700,000 clones in the sample, approximately 95% were seen once. The CDR3 sequence is 15 residues long. In germline, CDR1 is PRHDT, CDR2 FYEKMQ (reference sequence). Trimming cost V 5 bases and J 6 bases; bases outside gene matches: 6. CD45RO-negative, CCR7-positively selected cells formed the naive CD8 fraction, excluding terminally differentiated effector memory CD45RA+ cells. Study conclusions and caveats: The authors expected sequencing depth to affect clonotype sharing among donors. Memory subsets generally showed smaller estimated richness than naive subsets did.

V gene TRBV13 combines with J gene TRBJ2-7; the match to TRBD2 covers 14 bases. The TCR comes from a woman in her thirties in good health. The sequencing sample was made of naive CD8+ T cells sorted from blood. CDR3 protein: CASSQGLAGVREQYF. The CDR3 coding sequence is TGTGCCAGCAGCCAGGGACTAGCGGGAGTTCGCGAGCAGTACTTC.